These T cell receptor beta chains were read from a single sample in a study of T cell changes during pregnancy in multiple sclerosis. Method: immunoSEQ multiplex PCR; TCRdb's copy keeps in-frame clones and lacks some. Here the sample spans 75,000 to 100,000 clones, about nine tenths being singletons. The sample was peripheral blood, taken after pregnancy. These receptors originate from a female donor in good health, enrolled as a control in a pregnancy study. Both conserved end residues are part of each CDR3. The D gene is left open where the match is weak. Clone size is given for some rows only: seen once, a few or many times, or a class if the clone is expanded.

. | TRBJ2-7 | . | TRBV5-4 | TGTGCCAGCGGCGACAGCTACGAGCAGTACTTC | CASGDSYEQYF
. | TRBJ1-4 | . | TRBV5-1 | TGCGCCAGCAGGTCGGGGGTCGGCGAAAAACTGTTTTTT | CASRSGVGEKLFF
. | TRBJ1-5 | . | TRBV6-1 | TGTGCCAGCAGAGAGGGCAATCAGCCCCAGCATTTT | CASREGNQPQHF
TRBD1 | TRBJ1-1 | few | TRBV5-1 | TGCGCCAGCAGCTGGGACAGGGGGAATACTGAAGCTTTCTTT | CASSWDRGNTEAFF
. | TRBJ1-2 | once | TRBV5-5 | TGTGCCAGCAGCCCCAGTAGAGGGTCGGCCTATGGCTACACCTTC | CASSPSRGSAYGYTF
TRBD2 | TRBJ2-2 | once | TRBV29-1 | TGCAGCGCCGCGACTAGCGGGGGGACCGGGGAGCTGTTTTTT | CSAATSGGTGELFF
TRBD1 | TRBJ1-2 | . | TRBV5-6 | TGTGCCAGCAGCTTGGCCGGAGGCCGGGACAGGGATGGCTATGGCTACACCTTC | CASSLAGGRDRDGYGYTF
TRBD1 | TRBJ1-1 | . | TRBV6-1 | TGTGCCAGCAATTACAGGGGGCGCACTGAAGCTTTCTTT | CASNYRGRTEAFF
. | TRBJ2-3 | . | TRBV27 | TGTGCCAGCACTTCCCGCGGGGACAGTACGCAGTATTTT | CASTSRGDSTQYF
TRBD2 | TRBJ2-1 | . | TRBV5-1 | TGCGCCAGCAGGGGGACGCGGGGGGCCTCAGACAATGAGCAGTTCTTC | CASRGTRGASDNEQFF
TRBD1 | TRBJ1-4 | . | TRBV19 | TGTGCCAGTAGTATCCAGGGGGCCACTAATGAAAAACTGTTTTTT | CASSIQGATNEKLFF
. | TRBJ1-2 | . | TRBV7-9 | TGTGCCAGCAGCTTAGAACAGACGCCCTATGGCTACACCTTC | CASSLEQTPYGYTF
. | TRBJ2-3 | . | TRBV5-8 | TGTGCCAGCGGCGAGGGCCCTCGTTTGGATACGCAGTATTTT | CASGEGPRLDTQYF
TRBD2 | TRBJ2-1 | . | TRBV28 | TGTGCCAGCAGTTTATTAGCGGGGGGGTACAATGAGCAGTTCTTC | CASSLLAGGYNEQFF
. | TRBJ2-5 | . | TRBV7-9 | TGTGCCAGCAGCCTAGACAGGTACCAAGAGACCCAGTACTTC | CASSLDRYQETQYF
TRBD2 | TRBJ2-3 | . | TRBV5-4 | TGTGCGACATCACACGGACTAGCAATTGTATCGGATACGCAGTATTTT | CATSHGLAIVSDTQYF
. | TRBJ2-7 | . | TRBV6-1 | TGTGCCAGCACAACAGGGTTCTACGAGCAGTACTTC | CASTTGFYEQYF
TRBD2 | TRBJ2-5 | . | TRBV7-2 | TGTGCCAGCAGCCCGGGGAGGGGACCCACAGAGACCCAGTACTTC | CASSPGRGPTETQYF
. | TRBJ1-5 | . | TRBV18 | TGTGCCAGCTCACCTCCGGGGGGGAATCAGCCCCAGCATTTT | CASSPPGGNQPQHF
. | TRBJ2-3 | . | TRBV5-1 | TGCGCCAGCAGCTTAGAGGGGGGCACAGATACGCAGTATTTT | CASSLEGGTDTQYF
. | TRBJ1-1 | . | TRBV15 | TGTGCCACTACTTATTCAGGAGGGACTGAAGCTTTCTTT | CATTYSGGTEAFF
. | TRBJ2-7 | . | TRBV11-1 | TGTGCCAGCAGCATCACAGGGAATTACGAGCAGTACTTC | CASSITGNYEQYF
. | TRBJ2-1 | . | TRBV21-1 | TGTGCCAGCAGCAAAGGGAAGCGGGGGGACCCCTACAATGAGCAGTTCTTC | CASSKGKRGDPYNEQFF
. | TRBJ1-3 | . | TRBV5-1 | TGCGCCAGCAGCTGGGCGTACGGGGGGACTGGAAACACCATATATTTT | CASSWAYGGTGNTIYF
TRBD1 | TRBJ1-5 | . | TRBV19 | TGTGCCACCGTGGGACAGGGCATCGCAGGCAATCAGCCCCAGCATTTT | CATVGQGIAGNQPQHF
. | TRBJ2-3 | . | TRBV4-1 | TGCGCCAGCAGCCAAGATCCGGGCGGGAATACGCAGTATTTT | CASSQDPGGNTQYF
. | TRBJ2-3 | . | TRBV2 | TGTGCCAGCCGCGGGCAGGGGCTCGGCACAGATACGCAGTATTTT | CASRGQGLGTDTQYF
. | TRBJ2-7 | . | TRBV19 | TGTGCCAGTAGTAGGCACAGGGACCCCTACGAGCAGTACTTC | CASSRHRDPYEQYF
. | TRBJ1-5 | . | TRBV2 | TGTGCCAGCAGCGTTCAGGGGAATCCCAATCAGCCCCAGCATTTT | CASSVQGNPNQPQHF
TRBD1 | TRBJ2-7 | . | TRBV6-5 | TGTGCCAGCAGGAAGACAGGGCTCTCCTACGAGCAGTACTTC | CASRKTGLSYEQYF
. | TRBJ1-1 | once | TRBV6-5 | TGTGCCAGCAGCTACCAGGGGTCGAACACTGAAGCTTTCTTT | CASSYQGSNTEAFF
TRBD1 | TRBJ1-5 | . | TRBV7-2 | TGTGCCAGCAGCCCGCAGACAGGGAACAATCAGCCCCAGCATTTT | CASSPQTGNNQPQHF
. | TRBJ1-5 | . | TRBV6-1 | TGTGCCAGCAGTGAAGCTGACTGGTATACCGCCAGTCCCCAGCATTTT | CASSEADWYTASPQHF
TRBD1 | TRBJ1-1 | . | TRBV6-5 | TGTGCCAGCACCCTAACGCACAGGGGAGGAAGTGAAGCTTTCTTT | CASTLTHRGGSEAFF
. | TRBJ1-3 | . | TRBV7-2 | TGTGCCAGCAGCTTACCGGCGTTGGGCCCCTCTGGAAACACCATATATTTT | CASSLPALGPSGNTIYF
. | TRBJ2-1 | . | TRBV5-4 | TGTGCCAGCAGGCAACTCAATGAGCAGTTCTTC | CASRQLNEQFF
. | TRBJ2-7 | . | TRBV30 | TGTGCCTGGAGTGTACAGAAGGGGGTTGGCTACGAGCAGTACTTC | CAWSVQKGVGYEQYF
TRBD1 | TRBJ1-2 | few | TRBV19 | TGTGCCAGTAGTAACCGCTGGACAGGGCAGGGGTATGGCTACACCTTC | CASSNRWTGQGYGYTF
. | TRBJ1-3 | . | TRBV29-1 | TGCAGCGTTGGGGGAGTTTCCCTGGGCTCTGGAAACACCATATATTTT | CSVGGVSLGSGNTIYF
. | TRBJ1-5 | . | TRBV19 | TGTGCCAGTAGGAATTCAGGGAGCAATCAGCCCCAGCATTTT | CASRNSGSNQPQHF
TRBD2 | TRBJ2-5 | . | TRBV29-1 | TGCAGCGCTACTCTCCTTCGACTAGCGGGACAAGAGACCCAGTACTTC | CSATLLRLAGQETQYF
. | TRBJ2-1 | . | TRBV11-2 | TGTGCCAGCAGCTACCGTAAGGACTCTACTTACAATGAGCAGTTCTTC | CASSYRKDSTYNEQFF
. | TRBJ2-3 | . | TRBV6-1 | TGTGCCAGCAGTGAAGGGGGGGACACAGATACGCAGTATTTT | CASSEGGDTDTQYF
. | TRBJ2-3 | . | TRBV15 | TGTGCCACCAGCAGAGATGACTCTGGGGGGGCCTTAGATACGCAGTATTTT | CATSRDDSGGALDTQYF
. | TRBJ2-5 | once | TRBV5-5 | TGTGCCAGCAGCTCCTGGGCTGCTCGGACCCAGTACTTC | CASSSWAARTQYF
. | TRBJ1-6 | . | TRBV27 | TGTGCCAGCAGTACCGGAGCCTTTTCACCCCTCCACTTT | CASSTGAFSPLHF
TRBD1 | TRBJ1-1 | . | TRBV14 | TGTGCCAGCAGCCAAGGACAGGGCACTGAAGCTTTCTTT | CASSQGQGTEAFF
. | TRBJ1-1 | few | TRBV6-5 | TGTGCCAGCAAAGAACAGGGTGAAGCTTTCTTT | CASKEQGEAFF
. | TRBJ2-7 | . | TRBV15 | TGTGCCACCAGGAGGCCAGGGGAGTCCTACGAGCAGTACTTC | CATRRPGESYEQYF